Each of the 4 T cell receptor beta chains below was sequenced from the same sample in a study of response to subunit inactivated influenza vaccine. TCRdb reprocessed the RT-PCR reads via MiXCR and lists one record per CDR3 protein. The table has roughly 760,000 distinct CDR3 sequences, over 20% seen once; the top ten hold 10% to 13%. The sequenced sample was PBMCs from blood, obtained 5 to 6 days after vaccination. The receptors were sampled from a man aged 50 to 59 who received an inactivated influenza vaccine.

This clonotype was recorded a few times. The chain combines TRBV20-1 with TRBJ1-2, with no clear D. V was pared by 1 base and J by 8 bases, with 8 bases between. This CDR3 has 11 amino acids. Germline assignment: CDR1 DFQATT and CDR2 SNEGSKA (reference sequence). CDR3 DNA sequence: TGCAGTGCTAGAGTAAAAGGGGGCTACACCTTC. Translation gives CSARVKGGYTF.

V usage is TRBV15 and J usage is TRBJ2-1; 8 bases are a match to TRBD1. V dropped 4 bases and J dropped 2; count of bases not matched to a gene: 4. Per germline, CDR1 LNHNV and CDR2 YYDKDF (reference sequence). The CDR3 has 15 residues. The CDR3 loop is CATSKRGQAYNEQFF. CDR3 in DNA: TGTGCCACCAGCAAAAGGGGACAGGCCTACAATGAGCAGTTCTTC.

This clonotype has more than one count but fewer than ten. This chain uses TRBV20-1 with TRBJ1-6; D not certain. The CDR3 runs 15 residues. The germline V and J ends were trimmed by 5 bases and 6 bases, with 17 bases remaining between them. Germline V gene data show CDR1 as DFQATT and CDR2 as SNEGSKA (reference sequence). This chain's CDR3 is CSAGPRGVVNSPLHF. CDR3 nucleotide sequence: TGCAGTGCTGGTCCCCGGGGAGTTGTTAATTCACCCCTCCACTTT.

The V and J genes are TRBV7-2 and TRBJ1-5; unclear D gene. The germline V gene has CDR1 SGHTA and CDR2 FQGNSA. The CDR3 extends over 13 amino acids. The V end lost 3 bases, the J end lost 3 bases, and 6 bases lay between the germline ends. The CDR3 DNA reads TGTGCCAGCAGCTTCGTAGACAATCAGCCCCAGCATTTT. Amino acids: CASSFVDNQPQHF.